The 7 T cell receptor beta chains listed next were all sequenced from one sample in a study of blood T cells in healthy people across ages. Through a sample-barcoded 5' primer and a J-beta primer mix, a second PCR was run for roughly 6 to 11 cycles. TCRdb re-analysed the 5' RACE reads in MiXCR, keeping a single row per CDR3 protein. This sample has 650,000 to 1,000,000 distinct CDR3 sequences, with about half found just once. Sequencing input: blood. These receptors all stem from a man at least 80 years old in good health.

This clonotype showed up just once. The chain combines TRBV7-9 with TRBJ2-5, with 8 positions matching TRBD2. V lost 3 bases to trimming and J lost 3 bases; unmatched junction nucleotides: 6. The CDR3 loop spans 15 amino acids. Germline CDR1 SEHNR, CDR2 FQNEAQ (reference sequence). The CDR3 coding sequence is TGTGCCAGCAGCTTGCTACTAGCGGAAGAAGAGACCCAGTACTTC. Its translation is CASSLLLAEEETQYF.

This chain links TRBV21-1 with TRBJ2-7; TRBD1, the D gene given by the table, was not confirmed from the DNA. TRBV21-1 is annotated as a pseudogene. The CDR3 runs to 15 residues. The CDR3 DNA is TGTGCCAGCAGCAAAGATGTCAGGGGAGCCTACGAGCAGTACTTC. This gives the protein CASSKDVRGAYEQYF.

The CDR3 nucleotides are TGTGCCAGCAGTGAAGGGCTAGGCTCCGAGCAGTACTTC. Encoded protein: CASSEGLGSEQYF. The gene calls are TRBV6-1 and TRBJ2-7, with D unresolved. With 1 base removed from V and 6 bases from J, the gap between germline ends came to 10 bases. Germline assignment: CDR1 MNHNS and CDR2 SASEGT. CDR3 size: 13 residues.

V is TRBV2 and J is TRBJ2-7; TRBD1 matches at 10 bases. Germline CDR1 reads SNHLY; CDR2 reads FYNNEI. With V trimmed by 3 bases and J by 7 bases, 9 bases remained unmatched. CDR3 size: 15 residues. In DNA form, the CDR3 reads TGTGCCAGCAGTGAGTTGGGACAGGGGAGCAGTGAGCAGTACTTC. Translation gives CASSELGQGSSEQYF.

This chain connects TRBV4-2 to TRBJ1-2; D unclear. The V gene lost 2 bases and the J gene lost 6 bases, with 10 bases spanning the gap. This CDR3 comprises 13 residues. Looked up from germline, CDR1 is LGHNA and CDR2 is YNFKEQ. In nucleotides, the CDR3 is TGTGCCAGCAGCCAAAGCGCTGGGGATGGCTACACCTTC. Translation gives CASSQSAGDGYTF.

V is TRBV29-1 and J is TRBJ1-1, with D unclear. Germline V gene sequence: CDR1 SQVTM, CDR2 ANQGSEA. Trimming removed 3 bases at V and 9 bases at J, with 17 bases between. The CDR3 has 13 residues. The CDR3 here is CSVDAREGAKAFF. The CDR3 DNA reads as TGCAGCGTTGATGCAAGGGAGGGTGCAAAAGCTTTCTTT.

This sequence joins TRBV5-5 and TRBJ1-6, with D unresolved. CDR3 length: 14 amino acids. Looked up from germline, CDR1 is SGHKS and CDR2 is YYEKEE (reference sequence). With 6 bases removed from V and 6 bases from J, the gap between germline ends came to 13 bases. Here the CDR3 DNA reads TGTGCCAGCAATACGCCACGGGTTAATTCACCCCTCCACTTT. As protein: CASNTPRVNSPLHF.